The 32 T cell receptor beta chains listed next were all sequenced from one sample in a study of blood T cells in healthy people across ages. A sample-barcoded 5' primer and a J-beta primer mix were used in a second PCR of roughly 6 to 11 cycles. TCRdb reprocessed the 5' RACE reads with MiXCR, giving one entry per CDR3 protein. The profile shows over a million distinct CDR3 sequences, approximately 26% of them singletons. These data also featured in a second study, about T cells of mothers and their children.

What was sequenced was blood. These receptors all come from a girl aged 2 to 10 in good health.

The chain is built from TRBV28 and TRBJ2-7; TRBD2 agrees at 11 bases. The germline V gene encodes CDR1 MDHEN and CDR2 SYDVKM. The CDR3 has 13 residues. After removal of 6 bases from V and 7 bases from J, the junction contained 5 bases not matched to a gene. CDR3 region: CASSRLAGPEQYF. The CDR3 bases are TGTGCCAGCAGCCGACTAGCGGGACCTGAGCAGTACTTC.

The gene calls are TRBV6-5 and TRBJ2-1; 9 positions match TRBD2. The CDR3 is 16 residues long. Germline loops: CDR1 MNHEY, CDR2 SVGAGI. The J segment lost 8 bases and the V segment lost 0 bases, leaving 8 bases of the junction unmatched. The CDR3 loop reads CASSYSWASGNHEQFF. CDR3 DNA sequence: TGTGCCAGCAGTTACTCTTGGGCTAGCGGGAACCATGAGCAGTTCTTC.

The rearrangement links TRBV7-9 to TRBJ2-5; possibly TRBD2 for D (6 bases). With the DNA end fitting TRBJ2-1 better, the J assignment may be wrong. Germline V gene sequence: CDR1 SEHNR, CDR2 FQNEAQ (reference sequence). CDR3 length: 13 amino acids. This CDR3 is CAGTLLGGNEQFF. CDR3 DNA sequence: TGTGCCGGGACTTTACTTGGGGGGAATGAGCAGTTCTTC.

V gene TRBV5-1 combines with J gene TRBJ2-5; TRBD1 matches 10 bases. This CDR3 region has 16 residues. Germline assignment: CDR1 SGHRS and CDR2 YFSETQ. After removal of 3 bases from V and 4 bases from J, the junction contained 9 bases not matched to a gene. Written as DNA, the CDR3 is TGCGCCAGCAGCTCAAAACCGGGACAGGGGTCAGAGACCCAGTACTTC. It codes for CASSSKPGQGSETQYF.

This clonotype was counted only a few times. This chain links TRBV20-1 with TRBJ2-1; the D is unclear. This CDR3 region has 14 residues. Germline V CDR1 and CDR2: DFQATT, SNEGSKA (reference sequence). V was clipped by 5 bases and J by 0 bases, with 11 bases between them. CDR3 in amino acids: CSAEPASSYNEQFF. Here the CDR3 DNA reads TGCAGTGCTGAGCCAGCGTCCTCCTACAATGAGCAGTTCTTC.

A few counts support this clonotype. V usage is TRBV6-6 and J usage is TRBJ1-2, with 7 bases aligning to TRBD1. CDR1 and CDR2 from the germline V gene are MNHNY and SVGAGI (reference sequence). After removal of 7 bases from V and 8 bases from J, the junction contained 7 bases not matched to a gene. This CDR3 comprises 12 residues. CDR3 sequence: CASTPQGWGYTF. Here the CDR3 DNA reads TGTGCCAGCACCCCACAGGGGTGGGGCTACACCTTC.

This clonotype was observed a handful of times. The chain combines TRBV28 with TRBJ2-4; D tentatively fits TRBD1 or TRBD2 (5 bases each). The V end was cut by 5 bases, the J end by 5 bases, with 13 bases between. The CDR3 spans 14 residues. Germline V gene lookup returns CDR1 MDHEN and CDR2 SYDVKM. CDR3 DNA sequence: TGTGCCAGCAGTGAGGCAGGGAGTGAAAACATTCAGTACTTC. Translated: CASSEAGSENIQYF. The complete variable domain, with remaining parts taken from reference TRBV28 and TRBJ2-4, reads DVKVTQSSRYLVKRTGEKVFLECVQDMDHENMFWYRQDPGLGLRLIYFSYDVKMKEKGDIPEGYSVSREKKERFSLILESASTNQTSMYLCASSEAGSENIQYFGAGTRLSVL.

This rearrangement joins TRBV6-5 to TRBJ2-1; D might be TRBD2 (6 bases). Germline CDR1 is MNHEY and CDR2 is SVGAGI. V lost 4 bases and J 6 bases, leaving 19 bases between the germline ends. This CDR3 comprises 16 residues. The chain's CDR3 is CASSWVGGDSANEQFF. CDR3 DNA: TGTGCCAGCAGTTGGGTAGGCGGGGACTCCGCCAATGAGCAGTTCTTC.

This clonotype was seen only a few times. The chain carries TRBV3-1 and TRBJ2-1; 9 bases align to TRBD2. With V trimmed by 3 bases and J by 2 bases, 5 bases remained unmatched. Germline CDR1 is LGHDT and CDR2 is YNNKEL (reference sequence). The CDR3 covers 16 residues. CDR3 DNA sequence: TGTGCCAGCAGCCACCCCGCTAGCGGGACCTACAATGAGCAGTTCTTC. Protein: CASSHPASGTYNEQFF.

This clonotype was counted between two and nine times. This chain connects TRBV27 to TRBJ2-5; a possible D gene is TRBD1 (6 bases). The germline V and J ends were trimmed by 4 bases and 1 base, with 16 bases remaining between them. The CDR3 has 16 residues. Germline-derived CDR1 and CDR2 are MNHEY and SMNVEV (reference sequence). As DNA, the CDR3 is TGTGCCAGCAGTTCGAACCGGGACACCTTCCAAGAGACCCAGTACTTC. Translating it yields CASSSNRDTFQETQYF.

This clonotype was recorded a few times. V is TRBV20-1 and J is TRBJ2-2; 13 nucleotides match TRBD2. Per the germline V gene, CDR1 is DFQATT and CDR2 is SNEGSKA (reference sequence). CDR3 size: 16 residues. Unmatched junction bases numbered 5, after V lost 0 bases and J lost 7 bases. The CDR3 DNA is TGCAGTGCTAGAGAAACTAGCGGGGGGGCTCACGGGGAGCTGTTTTTT. Translating it yields CSARETSGGAHGELFF.

This clonotype showed up just a few times. J is TRBJ1-6 and V is TRBV13, with no clear D. V was pared by 2 bases and J by 4 bases, with 9 bases between. This CDR3 comprises 15 residues. Per the germline V gene, CDR1 is PRHDT and CDR2 is FYEKMQ (reference sequence). CDR3 bases: TGTGCCAGCAGCTTAACAGAATCTTATAATTCACCCCTCCACTTT. It encodes CASSLTESYNSPLHF.

This clonotype was counted between two and nine times. This chain uses TRBV24-1 with TRBJ2-1, with TRBD1 identical over 8 bases. CDR1 is KGHDR and CDR2 is SFDVKD in the germline V gene. The CDR3 runs 15 residues. Trimming took 9 bases from V and 3 from J; bases not matched to a gene: 9. CDR3 sequence reads: CATGTAGTGYNEQFF. CDR3 nucleotide sequence: TGTGCCACCGGTACCGCCGGGACAGGCTACAATGAGCAGTTCTTC.

The rearrangement links TRBV7-8 to TRBJ2-7; D is possibly TRBD2 (6 bases). Trimming left V 5 bases short and J 4 bases short, with 21 bases between. Germline V gives CDR1 SGHVS, CDR2 FQNEAQ. The CDR3 loop spans 16 amino acids. CDR3 sequence reads: CASSGGRENPQYEQYF. The CDR3 DNA follows: TGTGCCAGCAGCGGGGGACGGGAGAACCCCCAATACGAGCAGTACTTC.

The V gene is TRBV6-4, the J gene TRBJ2-1, with no clear D. The J call could be wrong; TRBJ2-7 is a better fit for the DNA end. Germline CDR1 is MRHNA and CDR2 is SNTAGT. The CDR3 spans 16 residues. CDR3 sequence: CASSPIPSDGPCEQYF. Here the CDR3 DNA reads TGTGCCAGCAGTCCCATACCGTCGGACGGTCCCTGCGAGCAGTACTTC.

The sample holds a few counts of this clonotype. The V gene is TRBV7-9, the J gene TRBJ2-1, with D tentatively TRBD1 (6 bases). The DNA end is more similar to TRBJ2-5, so the J call may be wrong. Germline assignment: CDR1 SEHNR and CDR2 FQNEAQ (reference sequence). CDR3 length equals 15 residues. CDR3: CASSPGLGAAGTQYF. CDR3 coding DNA: TGTGCCAGCAGCCCAGGTCTGGGGGCCGCTGGGACCCAGTACTTC.

The chain combines TRBV5-1 with TRBJ1-6, with a weak D call TRBD1 (6 bases). Deletions cut 5 bases from V and 8 bases from J, with 11 bases between. CDR3 length equals 13 residues. Looked up from germline, CDR1 is SGHRS and CDR2 is YFSETQ. The CDR3 DNA sequence: TGCGCCAGCAGACAGGGTCAGGATTCACCCCTCCACTTT. Protein: CASRQGQDSPLHF.

V usage is TRBV3-1 and J usage is TRBJ2-3; D unclear. The CDR3 is 13 amino acids. The germline V gene encodes CDR1 LGHDT and CDR2 YNNKEL (reference sequence). Trimming left V 3 bases short and J 6 bases short, with 10 bases between. The CDR3 loop is CASSQYLMDTQYF. The CDR3 DNA follows: TGTGCCAGCAGCCAGTATTTGATGGATACGCAGTATTTT.

This clonotype has more than one count but fewer than ten. V is TRBV18 and J is TRBJ2-5; 9 positions agree with TRBD2. Near its end, the DNA agrees better with TRBJ2-1, so the J call may be wrong. The CDR3 extends over 14 amino acids. Germline V gene lookup returns CDR1 KGHSH and CDR2 LQKENI. CDR3: CASSQEREDHEQFF. The CDR3 DNA reads TGTGCCAGCTCTCAAGAGCGGGAGGATCATGAGCAGTTCTTC.

This clonotype was detected only a few times. The chain employs TRBV29-1 and TRBJ1-2; 7 nucleotides match TRBD1. Germline CDR1 SQVTM, CDR2 ANQGSEA. Unmatched junction bases numbered 11, after V lost 7 bases and J lost 6 bases. This CDR3 comprises 13 residues. CDR3 in DNA: TGCAGCGACAGACAGGGCGAATTGGATGGCTACACCTTC. Protein product: CSDRQGELDGYTF.

This clonotype was found a few times. At one end, the junction sequence differs from germline, possibly due to a read error. The V gene is TRBV5-1, the J gene TRBJ1-1; the D gene is possibly TRBD1 (5 bases). Germline-derived CDR1 and CDR2 are SGHRS and YFSETQ. The length of the CDR3 is 13 residues. CDR3 in DNA: TGCGCCGGCAGCCGCCTGGGGGACACTGAAGCTTTCTTT. The encoded protein is CAGSRLGDTEAFF. Filled out from reference TRBV5-1 and TRBJ1-1, the complete variable domain reads KAGVTQTPRYLIKTRGQQVTLSCSPISGHRSVSWYQQTPGQGLQFLFEYFSETQRNKGNFPGRFSGRQFSNSRSEMNVSTLELGDSALYLCAGSRLGDTEAFFGQGTRLTVV.

The V and J genes are TRBV5-6 and TRBJ2-4; 7 nucleotides agree with TRBD1. CDR1 SGHDT and CDR2 YYEEEE come from the germline V gene. The trim removed 3 bases at V and 0 bases at J, leaving 6 bases unmatched. The CDR3 is made up of 16 amino acids. The DNA of the CDR3 is TGTGCCAGCAGCTGGATGACAGGGCAAGCCAAAAACATTCAGTACTTC. Encoded protein: CASSWMTGQAKNIQYF.

This sequence joins TRBV7-2 and TRBJ1-4; D is undetermined. The CDR3 totals 14 residues. Germline loops: CDR1 SGHTA, CDR2 FQGNSA. V was shortened by 1 base and J by 14 bases, with 17 bases between the two germline ends. CDR3 DNA: TGTGCCAGCAGCTTAGATGTTGGGTCGAGAACTCTGTTTTTT. Its protein product is CASSLDVGSRTLFF.

The sample holds a few counts of this clonotype. The chain couples TRBV20-1 to TRBJ2-5; TRBD2 aligns across 8 bases. Germline-derived CDR1 and CDR2 are DFQATT and SNEGSKA (reference sequence). V lost 3 bases and J lost 5; bases outside the gene matches: 14. The CDR3 contains 16 residues. For the CDR3, the DNA is TGCAGTGCTAGGGGTTCGGAGCGGGGGTTGCGGGAGACCCAGTACTTC. Its protein is CSARGSERGLRETQYF.

This clonotype was counted only a few times. The chain has TRBV4-1 and TRBJ2-2; D might be TRBD2 (6 bases). V lost 0 bases to trimming and J lost 5 bases, with 13 bases between them. The CDR3 totals 16 residues. Germline CDR1 is MGHRA and CDR2 is YSYEKL. The CDR3 reads CASSQETGTRTGELFF. Written as DNA, the CDR3 is TGCGCCAGCAGCCAAGAAACCGGGACTCGGACCGGGGAGCTGTTTTTT.

This clonotype was recorded a few times. Its ends do not fully match the called genes, so a read error is possible. The chain has TRBV12-3 or TRBV12-4 and TRBJ1-2, with D tentatively TRBD1 (6 bases). The CDR3 length is 17 residues. CDR3 bases: TGTGCCAACAGTTTAGACCTTATCCGTCAGGGGCCTGATGGCTACACCTTC. Protein: CANSLDLIRQGPDGYTF.

The chain links TRBV18 to TRBJ1-5; no clear D gene. V was shortened by 0 bases and J by 4 bases, with 7 bases between the two germline ends. Germline CDR1 KGHSH, CDR2 LQKENI. CDR3 length: 14 amino acids. The CDR3 sequence: CASSPPVKNQPQHF. CDR3 DNA: TGTGCCAGCTCACCACCCGTGAAAAATCAGCCCCAGCATTTT.

This chain uses TRBV12-3 or TRBV12-4 with TRBJ1-6; D gene ambiguous. The CDR3 runs 16 residues. Trimming took 4 bases from V and 9 from J, leaving 19 bases between them. The DNA of the CDR3 is TGTGCCAGCAGTTGGCAGCTGGGTGGGAGTGGTTCACCCCTCCACTTT. This codes for CASSWQLGGSGSPLHF.

The rearrangement links TRBV3-1 to TRBJ2-1, with 10 bases identical to TRBD1. The V segment lost 5 bases and the J segment 7 bases; nucleotides outside the gene matches: 5. CDR3 length: 14 residues. Germline assignment: CDR1 LGHDT and CDR2 YNNKEL (reference sequence). The DNA of the CDR3 is TGTGCCAGCAGCACCCGACAGGGGGCGAATGAGCAGTTCTTC. Translating gives CASSTRQGANEQFF.

The chain employs TRBV7-9 and TRBJ2-7, with D uncertain. The CDR3 contains 14 residues. V lost 2 bases, J lost 3 bases, and 11 bases lay in between. CDR1 is SEHNR and CDR2 is FQNEAQ in the germline V gene (reference sequence). CDR3 sequence: CASSLLWGNYEQYF. The CDR3 DNA is TGTGCCAGCAGCTTATTATGGGGTAACTACGAGCAGTACTTC.

This chain connects TRBV29-1 to TRBJ1-1; the D is unclear. V shed 4 bases and J shed 0 bases, with 9 bases lying between them. CDR1 and CDR2 from the germline V gene are SQVTM and ANQGSEA. The CDR3 is made up of 13 amino acids. The CDR3 here is CSVVPSLNTEAFF. In DNA, the CDR3 is TGCAGCGTTGTTCCCAGCCTGAACACTGAAGCTTTCTTT. Full variable domain (rest looked up from reference TRBV29-1 and TRBJ1-1): SAVISQKPSRDICQRGTSLTIQCQVDSQVTMMFWYRQQPGQSLTLIATANQGSEATYESGFVIDKFPISRPNLTFSTLTVSNMSPEDSSIYLCSVVPSLNTEAFFGQGTRLTVV.

In its sample, this clonotype was seen a few times. This sequence joins TRBV6-6 and TRBJ2-1; D might be TRBD1 (5 bases). There are 14 residues in the CDR3. Germline-derived CDR1 and CDR2 are MNHNY and SVGAGI (reference sequence). Trimming pared 5 bases from V and 2 bases from J, leaving 10 bases between. CDR3 bases: TGTGCCAGCAGTCGTCAGGGCACCTACAATGAGCAGTTCTTC. Amino acids: CASSRQGTYNEQFF.